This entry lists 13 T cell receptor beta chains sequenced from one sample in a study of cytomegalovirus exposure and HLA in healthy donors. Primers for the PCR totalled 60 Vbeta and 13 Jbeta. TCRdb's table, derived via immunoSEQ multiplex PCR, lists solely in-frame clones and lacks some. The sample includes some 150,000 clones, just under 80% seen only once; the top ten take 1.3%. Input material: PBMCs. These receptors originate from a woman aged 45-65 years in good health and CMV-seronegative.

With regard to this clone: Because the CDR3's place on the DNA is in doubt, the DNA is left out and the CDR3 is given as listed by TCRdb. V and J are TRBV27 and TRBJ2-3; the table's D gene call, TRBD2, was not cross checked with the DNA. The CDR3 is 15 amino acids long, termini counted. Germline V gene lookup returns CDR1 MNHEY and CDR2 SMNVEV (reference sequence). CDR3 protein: CASSSSGVGPDTQYF.

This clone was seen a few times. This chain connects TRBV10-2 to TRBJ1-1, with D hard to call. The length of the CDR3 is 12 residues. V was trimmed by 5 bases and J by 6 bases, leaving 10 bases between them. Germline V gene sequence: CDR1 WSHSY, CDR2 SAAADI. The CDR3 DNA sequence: TGCGCCAGCAGTCGAACCGCAGCTGAAGCTTTCTTT. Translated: CASSRTAAEAFF.

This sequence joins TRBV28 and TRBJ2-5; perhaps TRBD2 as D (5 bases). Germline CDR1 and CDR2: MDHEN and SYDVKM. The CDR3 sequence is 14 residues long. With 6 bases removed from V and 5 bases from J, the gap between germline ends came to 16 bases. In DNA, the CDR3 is TGTGCCAGCAGCCAAAGAACACGCGGGGAGACCCAGTACTTC. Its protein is CASSQRTRGETQYF.

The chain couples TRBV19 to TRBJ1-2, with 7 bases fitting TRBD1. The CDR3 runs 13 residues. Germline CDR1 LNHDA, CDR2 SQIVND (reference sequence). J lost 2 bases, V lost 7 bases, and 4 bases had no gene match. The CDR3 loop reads CASTRGQNYGYTF. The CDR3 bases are TGTGCCAGTACTAGGGGACAGAACTATGGCTACACCTTC.

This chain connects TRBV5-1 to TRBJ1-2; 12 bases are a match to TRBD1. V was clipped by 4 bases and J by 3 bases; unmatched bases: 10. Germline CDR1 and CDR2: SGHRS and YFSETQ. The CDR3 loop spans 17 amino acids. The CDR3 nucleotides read TGCGCCAGCAGCCCATCGCGTGGGACAGGGGGCTACTATGGCTACACCTTC. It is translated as CASSPSRGTGGYYGYTF.

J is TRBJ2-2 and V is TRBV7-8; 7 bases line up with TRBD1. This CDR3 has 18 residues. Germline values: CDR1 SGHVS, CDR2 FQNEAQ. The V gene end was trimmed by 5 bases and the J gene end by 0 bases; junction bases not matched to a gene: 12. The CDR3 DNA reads TGTGCCAGCAGCGGCCGGTGGACAGGCTTATCGAACACCGGGGAGCTGTTTTTT. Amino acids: CASSGRWTGLSNTGELFF.

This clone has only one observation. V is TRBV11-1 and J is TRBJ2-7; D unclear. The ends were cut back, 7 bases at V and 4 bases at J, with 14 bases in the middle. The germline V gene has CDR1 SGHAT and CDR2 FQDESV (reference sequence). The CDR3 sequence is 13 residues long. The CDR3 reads CASTKLYGYEQYF. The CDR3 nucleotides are TGTGCCAGCACCAAACTCTACGGGTACGAGCAGTACTTC.

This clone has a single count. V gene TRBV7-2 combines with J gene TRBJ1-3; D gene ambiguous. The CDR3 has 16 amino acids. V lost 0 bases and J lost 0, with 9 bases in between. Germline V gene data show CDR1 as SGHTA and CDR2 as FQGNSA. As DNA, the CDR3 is TGTGCCAGCAGCTTAGCGTATCAGATCTCTGGAAACACCATATATTTT. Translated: CASSLAYQISGNTIYF.

For the CDR3, the DNA is TGTGCCAGCGGCCCTCGGGACAGGTACTATGGCTACACCTTC. It codes for CASGPRDRYYGYTF. The chain carries TRBV19 and TRBJ1-2; 8 nucleotides match TRBD1. V was pared by 9 bases and J by 3 bases, with 9 bases of the junction left unmatched. The CDR3 is made up of 14 amino acids. Germline values: CDR1 LNHDA, CDR2 SQIVND (reference sequence).

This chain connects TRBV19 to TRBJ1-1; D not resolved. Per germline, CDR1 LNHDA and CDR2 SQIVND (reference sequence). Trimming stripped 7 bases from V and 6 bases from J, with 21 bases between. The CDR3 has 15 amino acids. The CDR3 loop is CASIPGSVGWSEAFF. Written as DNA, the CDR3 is TGTGCCAGTATCCCCGGATCCGTCGGGTGGTCTGAAGCTTTCTTT.

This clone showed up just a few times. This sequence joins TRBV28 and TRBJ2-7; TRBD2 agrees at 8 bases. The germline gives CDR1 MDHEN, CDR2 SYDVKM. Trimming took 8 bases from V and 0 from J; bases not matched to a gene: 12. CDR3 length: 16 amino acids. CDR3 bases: TGTGCCAGCCTACCCCCGGGGGGGACTTCCTCCTACGAGCAGTACTTC. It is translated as CASLPPGGTSSYEQYF.

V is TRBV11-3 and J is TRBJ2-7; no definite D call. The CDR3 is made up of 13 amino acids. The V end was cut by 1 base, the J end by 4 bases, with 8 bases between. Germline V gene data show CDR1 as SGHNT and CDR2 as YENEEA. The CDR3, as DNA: TGTGCCAGCAGCTTAGGCTGGGCGTACGAGCAGTACTTC. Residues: CASSLGWAYEQYF. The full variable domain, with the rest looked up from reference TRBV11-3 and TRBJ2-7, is EAGVVQSPRYKIIEKKQPVAFWCNPISGHNTLYWYLQNLGQGPELLIRYENEEAVDDSQLPKDRFSAERLKGVDSTLKIQPAELGDSAVYLCASSLGWAYEQYFGPGTRLTVT.

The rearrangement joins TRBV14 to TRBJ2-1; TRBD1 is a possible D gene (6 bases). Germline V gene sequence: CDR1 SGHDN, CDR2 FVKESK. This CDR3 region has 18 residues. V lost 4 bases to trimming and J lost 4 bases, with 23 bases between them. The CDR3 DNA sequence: TGTGCCAGCAGCCCCTCGAAGGGTTCAGGGGCCGGGTACAATGAGCAGTTCTTC. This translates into CASSPSKGSGAGYNEQFF.